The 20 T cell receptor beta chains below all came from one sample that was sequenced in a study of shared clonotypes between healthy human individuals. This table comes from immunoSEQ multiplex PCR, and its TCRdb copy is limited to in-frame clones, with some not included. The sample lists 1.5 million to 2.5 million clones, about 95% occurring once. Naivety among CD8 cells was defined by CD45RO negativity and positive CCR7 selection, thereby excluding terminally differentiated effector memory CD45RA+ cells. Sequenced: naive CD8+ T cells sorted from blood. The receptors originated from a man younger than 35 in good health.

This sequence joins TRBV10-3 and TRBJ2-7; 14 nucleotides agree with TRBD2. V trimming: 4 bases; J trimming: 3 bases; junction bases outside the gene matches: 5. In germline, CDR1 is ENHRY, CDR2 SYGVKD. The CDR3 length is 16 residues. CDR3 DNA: TGTGCCATCAGTGGAGGACTAGCGGGAGGAAGCTACGAGCAGTACTTC. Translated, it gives CAISGGLAGGSYEQYF.

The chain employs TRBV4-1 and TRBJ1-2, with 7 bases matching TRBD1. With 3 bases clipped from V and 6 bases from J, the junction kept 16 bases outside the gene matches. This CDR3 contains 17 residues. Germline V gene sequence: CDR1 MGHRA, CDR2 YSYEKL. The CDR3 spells CASSQDLDRAQVDGYTF. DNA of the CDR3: TGCGCCAGCAGCCAGGATTTAGACAGGGCTCAAGTCGATGGCTACACCTTC.

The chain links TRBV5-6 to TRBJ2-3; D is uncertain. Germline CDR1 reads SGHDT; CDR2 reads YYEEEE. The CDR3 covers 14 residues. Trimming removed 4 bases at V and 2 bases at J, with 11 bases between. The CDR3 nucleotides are TGTGCCAGCAGCCCGTCGACTGACACAGATACGCAGTATTTT. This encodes CASSPSTDTDTQYF.

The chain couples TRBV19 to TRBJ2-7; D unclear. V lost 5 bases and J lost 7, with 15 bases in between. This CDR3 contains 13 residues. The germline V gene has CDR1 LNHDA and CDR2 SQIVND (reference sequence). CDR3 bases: TGTGCCAGTAGTTTTCGATCCAGCTTAGAGCAGTACTTC. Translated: CASSFRSSLEQYF.

The chain's CDR3 is CASSLWGPAAEQYF. The CDR3 DNA reads TGTGCCAGCAGCTTGTGGGGCCCCGCTGCGGAGCAGTACTTC. This chain connects TRBV5-6 to TRBJ2-7, with D perhaps TRBD1 (5 bases). The germline gives CDR1 SGHDT, CDR2 YYEEEE. CDR3 size: 14 residues. Deletions cut 1 base from V and 7 bases from J, with 15 bases between.

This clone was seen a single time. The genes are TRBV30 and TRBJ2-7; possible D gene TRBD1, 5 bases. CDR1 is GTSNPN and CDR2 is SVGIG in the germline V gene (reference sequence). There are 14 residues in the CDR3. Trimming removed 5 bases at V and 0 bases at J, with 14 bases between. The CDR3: CAWEDSDSSYEQYF. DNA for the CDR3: TGTGCCTGGGAGGATTCCGACAGCTCCTACGAGCAGTACTTC.

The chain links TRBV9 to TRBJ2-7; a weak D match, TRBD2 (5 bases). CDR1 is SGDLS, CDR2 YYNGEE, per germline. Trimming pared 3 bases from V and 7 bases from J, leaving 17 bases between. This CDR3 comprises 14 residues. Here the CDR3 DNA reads TGTGCCAGCAGCGCCGAGGGAGCGAAAGGGGAGCAGTACTTC. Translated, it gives CASSAEGAKGEQYF.

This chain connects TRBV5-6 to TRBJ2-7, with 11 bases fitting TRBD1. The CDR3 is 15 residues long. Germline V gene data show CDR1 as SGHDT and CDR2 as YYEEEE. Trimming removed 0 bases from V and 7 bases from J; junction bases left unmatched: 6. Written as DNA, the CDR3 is TGTGCCAGCAGCTTGGAGGGACAGGGGGTATGGGAGCAGTACTTC. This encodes CASSLEGQGVWEQYF.

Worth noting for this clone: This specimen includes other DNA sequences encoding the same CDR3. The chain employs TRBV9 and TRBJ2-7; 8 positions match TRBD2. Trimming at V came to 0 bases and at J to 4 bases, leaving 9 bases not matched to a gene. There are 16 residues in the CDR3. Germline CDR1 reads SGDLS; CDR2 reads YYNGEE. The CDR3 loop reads CASSVGAGESLYEQYF. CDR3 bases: TGTGCCAGCAGCGTAGGAGCGGGAGAGAGCCTTTACGAGCAGTACTTC.

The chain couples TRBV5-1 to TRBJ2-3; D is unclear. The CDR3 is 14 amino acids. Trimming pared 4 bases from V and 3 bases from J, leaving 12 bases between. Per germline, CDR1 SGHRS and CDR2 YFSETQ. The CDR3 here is CASSVDILTDTQYF. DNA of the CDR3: TGCGCCAGCAGCGTTGACATCCTTACAGATACGCAGTATTTT.

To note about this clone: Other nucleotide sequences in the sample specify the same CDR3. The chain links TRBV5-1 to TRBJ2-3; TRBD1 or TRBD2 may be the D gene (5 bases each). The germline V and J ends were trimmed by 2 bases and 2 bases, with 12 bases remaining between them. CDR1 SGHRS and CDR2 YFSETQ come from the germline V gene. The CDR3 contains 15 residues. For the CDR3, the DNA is TGCGCCAGCAGCTTCCGGGACCGAAACACAGATACGCAGTATTTT. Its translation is CASSFRDRNTDTQYF.

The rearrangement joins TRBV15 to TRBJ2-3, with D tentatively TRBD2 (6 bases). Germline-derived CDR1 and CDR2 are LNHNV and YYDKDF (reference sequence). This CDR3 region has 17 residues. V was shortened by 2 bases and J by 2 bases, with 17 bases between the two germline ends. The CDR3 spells CATSRSRAGRYTDTQYF. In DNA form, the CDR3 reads TGTGCCACCAGCAGAAGCCGGGCGGGACGGTACACAGATACGCAGTATTTT.

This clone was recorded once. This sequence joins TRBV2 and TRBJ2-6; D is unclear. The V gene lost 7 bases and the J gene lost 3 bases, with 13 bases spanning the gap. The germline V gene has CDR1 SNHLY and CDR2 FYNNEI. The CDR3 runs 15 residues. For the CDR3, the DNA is TGTGCCAGCACAGCAACAAGGAGTGGGGCCAACGTCCTGACTTTC. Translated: CASTATRSGANVLTF.

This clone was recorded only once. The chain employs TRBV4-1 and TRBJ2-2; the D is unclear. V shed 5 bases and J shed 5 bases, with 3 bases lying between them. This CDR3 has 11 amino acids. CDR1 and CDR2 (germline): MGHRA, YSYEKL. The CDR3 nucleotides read TGCGCCAGCAGCGAGACCGGGGAGCTGTTTTTT. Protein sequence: CASSETGELFF.

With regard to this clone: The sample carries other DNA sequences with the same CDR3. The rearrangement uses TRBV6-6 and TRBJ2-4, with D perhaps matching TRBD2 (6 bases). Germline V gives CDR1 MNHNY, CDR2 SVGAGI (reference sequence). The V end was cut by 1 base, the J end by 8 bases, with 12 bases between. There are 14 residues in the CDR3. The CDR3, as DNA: TGTGCCAGCAGTTACTACGGGCCGGGAGACATTCAGTACTTC. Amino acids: CASSYYGPGDIQYF.

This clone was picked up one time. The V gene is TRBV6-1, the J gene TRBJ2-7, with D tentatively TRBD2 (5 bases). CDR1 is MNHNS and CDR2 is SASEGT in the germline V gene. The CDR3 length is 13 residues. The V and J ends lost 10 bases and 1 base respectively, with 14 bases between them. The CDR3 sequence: CATAGDLSYEQYF. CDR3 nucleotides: TGTGCCACGGCCGGGGATTTATCCTACGAGCAGTACTTC.

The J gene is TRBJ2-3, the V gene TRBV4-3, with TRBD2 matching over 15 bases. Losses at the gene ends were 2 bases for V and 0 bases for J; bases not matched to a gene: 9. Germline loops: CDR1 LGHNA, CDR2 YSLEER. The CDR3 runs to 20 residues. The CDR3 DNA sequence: TGCGCCAGCAGCCAACTAGGACTAGCGGGAGGGCCTAGGAGCACAGATACGCAGTATTTT. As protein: CASSQLGLAGGPRSTDTQYF.

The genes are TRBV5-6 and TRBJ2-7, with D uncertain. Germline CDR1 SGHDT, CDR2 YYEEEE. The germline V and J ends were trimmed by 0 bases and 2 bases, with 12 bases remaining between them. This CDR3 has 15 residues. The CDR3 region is CASSLGLNTPYEQYF. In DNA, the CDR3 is TGTGCCAGCAGCTTGGGACTTAACACCCCCTACGAGCAGTACTTC.

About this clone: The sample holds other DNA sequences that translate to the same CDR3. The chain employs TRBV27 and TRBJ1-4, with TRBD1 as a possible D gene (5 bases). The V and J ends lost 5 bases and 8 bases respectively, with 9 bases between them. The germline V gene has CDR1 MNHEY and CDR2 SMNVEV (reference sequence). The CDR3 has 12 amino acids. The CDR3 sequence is CASSQGGEKLFF. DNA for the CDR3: TGTGCCAGCAGTCAGGGCGGAGAAAAACTGTTTTTT.

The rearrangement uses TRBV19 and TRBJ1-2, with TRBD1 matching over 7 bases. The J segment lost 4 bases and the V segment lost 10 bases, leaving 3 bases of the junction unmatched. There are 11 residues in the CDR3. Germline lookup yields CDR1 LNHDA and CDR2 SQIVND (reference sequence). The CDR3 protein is CATQGGYGYTF. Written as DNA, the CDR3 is TGTGCCACCCAGGGGGGCTATGGCTACACCTTC.